This T cell receptor (beta chain) originates from a study of T cell responses to AZD1222 COVID-19 vaccine. Findings and limits, study-wide: With two AZD1222 doses given, Spike-specific TCR breadth and depth both rose. The study identified only a handful of AZD1222 recipients as seropositive at baseline. Donor demographics were predominantly white British with a female majority; clonal diversity may be underestimated. Regions left unmutated in variants are reportedly the target of nearly half of spike-specific TCRs.

Sequenced by immunoSEQ multiplex PCR; TCRdb stores in-frame clones only, minus some. The table includes fewer than 150,000 clones, about 90% detected once. This clone is classed as medium-sized (0.01 to 0.1%). Antigen unknown. The CDR3 covers 16 residues. The V end was cut by 0 bases, the J end by 0 bases, with 10 bases between. The germline V gene encodes CDR1 SGDLS and CDR2 YYNGEE. The chain recombines TRBV9 with TRBJ2-1; D ambiguous. The origin of this receptor is an adult who received the AZD1222 COVID-19 vaccine. This specimen was peripheral blood, taken 28 days after the second AZD1222 dose. CDR3 loop: CASSVAAAHSYNEQFF. The CDR3 DNA reads TGTGCCAGCAGCGTAGCCGCTGCCCACTCCTACAATGAGCAGTTCTTC.